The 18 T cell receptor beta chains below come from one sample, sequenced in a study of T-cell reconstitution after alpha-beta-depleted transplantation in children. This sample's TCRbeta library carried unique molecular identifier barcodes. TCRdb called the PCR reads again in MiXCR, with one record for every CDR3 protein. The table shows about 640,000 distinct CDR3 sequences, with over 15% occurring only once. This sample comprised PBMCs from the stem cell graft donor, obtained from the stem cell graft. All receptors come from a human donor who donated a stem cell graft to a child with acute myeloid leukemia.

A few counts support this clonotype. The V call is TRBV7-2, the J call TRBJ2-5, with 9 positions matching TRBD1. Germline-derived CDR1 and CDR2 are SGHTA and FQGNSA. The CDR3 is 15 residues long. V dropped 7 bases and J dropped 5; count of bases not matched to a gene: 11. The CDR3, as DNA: TGTGCCAGCACCCGTCTGGACAGGGGACGCGAGACCCAGTACTTC. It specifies CASTRLDRGRETQYF.

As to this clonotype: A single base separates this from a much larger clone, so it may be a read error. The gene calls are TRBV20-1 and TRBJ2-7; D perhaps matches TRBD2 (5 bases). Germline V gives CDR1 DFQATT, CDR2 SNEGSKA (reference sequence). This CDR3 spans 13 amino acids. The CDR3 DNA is TGCAGTGCTAGACTTCCTAGCTCCTACGAGCTGTACGTC. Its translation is CSARLPSSYELYV.

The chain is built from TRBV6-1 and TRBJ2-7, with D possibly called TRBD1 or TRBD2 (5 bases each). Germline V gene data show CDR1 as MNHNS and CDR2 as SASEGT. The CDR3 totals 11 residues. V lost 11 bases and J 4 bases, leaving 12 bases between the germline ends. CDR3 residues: CAGGGWYEQYV. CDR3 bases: TGTGCCGGTGGGGGATGGTACGAGCAGTACGTC.

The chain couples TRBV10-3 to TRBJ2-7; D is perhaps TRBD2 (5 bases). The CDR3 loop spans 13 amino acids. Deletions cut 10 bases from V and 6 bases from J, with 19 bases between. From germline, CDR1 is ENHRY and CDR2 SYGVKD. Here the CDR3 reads CATRLTQNGEQYF. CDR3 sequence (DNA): TGTGCCACCAGACTAACCCAAAACGGCGAGCAGTACTTC.

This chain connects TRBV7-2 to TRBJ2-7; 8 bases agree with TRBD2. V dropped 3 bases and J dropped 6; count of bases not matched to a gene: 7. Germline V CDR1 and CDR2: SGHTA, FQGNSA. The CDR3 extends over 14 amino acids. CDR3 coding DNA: TGTGCCAGCAGCTTTTCGGGGACTAGAGTCGAGCAGTACTTC. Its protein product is CASSFSGTRVEQYF.

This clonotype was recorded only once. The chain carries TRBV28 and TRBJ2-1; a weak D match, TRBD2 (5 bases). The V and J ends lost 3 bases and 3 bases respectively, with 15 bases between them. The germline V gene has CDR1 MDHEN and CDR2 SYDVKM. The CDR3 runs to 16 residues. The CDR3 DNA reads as TGTGCCAGCAGTTTTGGCGAGAGGGTCCTCTACAATGAGCAGTTCTTC. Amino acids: CASSFGERVLYNEQFF.

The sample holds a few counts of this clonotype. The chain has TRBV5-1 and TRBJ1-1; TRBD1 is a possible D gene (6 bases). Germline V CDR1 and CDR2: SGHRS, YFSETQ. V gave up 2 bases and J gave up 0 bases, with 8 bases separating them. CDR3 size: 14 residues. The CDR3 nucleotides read TGCGCCAGCAGCTTTCACAGGGTGAACACTGAAGCTTTCTTT. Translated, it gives CASSFHRVNTEAFF.

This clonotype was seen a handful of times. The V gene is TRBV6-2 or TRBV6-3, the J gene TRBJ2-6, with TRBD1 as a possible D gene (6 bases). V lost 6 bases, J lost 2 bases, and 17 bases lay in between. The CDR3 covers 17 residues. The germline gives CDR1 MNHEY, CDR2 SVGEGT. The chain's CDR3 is CASRAQGIVAGANVLTF. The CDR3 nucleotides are TGTGCCAGCAGAGCACAGGGAATTGTTGCTGGGGCCAACGTCCTGACTTTC.

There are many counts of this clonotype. The CDR3 protein is CSAWDSLSYEQYF. The CDR3 DNA reads as TGCAGTGCCTGGGACAGTCTCTCCTACGAGCAGTACTTC. This chain joins TRBV20-1 and TRBJ2-7; 7 nucleotides align to TRBD1. Trimming took 6 bases from V and 0 from J; bases not matched to a gene: 5. There are 13 residues in the CDR3. Germline CDR1 and CDR2: DFQATT and SNEGSKA (reference sequence).

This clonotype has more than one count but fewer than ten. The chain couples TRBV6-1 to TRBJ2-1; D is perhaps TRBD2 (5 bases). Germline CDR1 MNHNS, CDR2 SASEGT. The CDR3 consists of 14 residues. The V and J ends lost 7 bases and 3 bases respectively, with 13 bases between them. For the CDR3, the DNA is TGTGCCAGCACCCTGGGGAGCCACTACAATGAGCAGTTCTTC. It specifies CASTLGSHYNEQFF.

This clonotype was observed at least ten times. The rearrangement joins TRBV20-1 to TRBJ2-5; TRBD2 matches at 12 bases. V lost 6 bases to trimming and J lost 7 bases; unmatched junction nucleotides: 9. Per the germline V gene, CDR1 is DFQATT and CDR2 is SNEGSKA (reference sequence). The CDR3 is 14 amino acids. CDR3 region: CSASSGGAIWTQYF. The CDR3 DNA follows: TGCAGTGCCTCTAGCGGGGGGGCCATTTGGACCCAGTACTTC.

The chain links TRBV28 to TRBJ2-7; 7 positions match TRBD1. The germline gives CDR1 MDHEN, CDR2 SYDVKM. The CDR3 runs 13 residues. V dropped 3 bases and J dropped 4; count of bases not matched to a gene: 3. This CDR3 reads CASSFGRGYEQYV. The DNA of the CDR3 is TGTGCCAGCAGTTTTGGCAGGGGGTACGAGCAGTACGTC.

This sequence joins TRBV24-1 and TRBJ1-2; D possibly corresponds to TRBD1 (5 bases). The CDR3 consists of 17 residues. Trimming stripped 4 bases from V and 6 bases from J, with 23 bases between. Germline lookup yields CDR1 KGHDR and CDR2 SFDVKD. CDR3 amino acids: CATSDGAPLWGSDGYTF. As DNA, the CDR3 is TGTGCCACCAGTGACGGGGCCCCGTTGTGGGGTAGCGATGGCTACACCTTC.

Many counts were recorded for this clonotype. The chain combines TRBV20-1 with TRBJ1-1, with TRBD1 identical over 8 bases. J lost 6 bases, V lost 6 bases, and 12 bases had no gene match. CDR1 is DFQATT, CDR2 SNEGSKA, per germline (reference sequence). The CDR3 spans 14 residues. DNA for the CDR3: TGCAGTGCGAGAAGACAGGGGTCCTTTGCTGAAGCTTTCTTT. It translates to CSARRQGSFAEAFF.

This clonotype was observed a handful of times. The CDR3 DNA sequence: TGTGCCACCAGTGACCCGGGACAGCGCGACGATACGCAGTATTTT. It is translated as CATSDPGQRDDTQYF. This rearrangement joins TRBV24-1 to TRBJ2-3, with 7 nucleotides matching TRBD1. Trimming cost V 4 bases and J 6 bases; bases outside gene matches: 9. Germline V gene data show CDR1 as KGHDR and CDR2 as SFDVKD. This CDR3 is built from 15 residues.

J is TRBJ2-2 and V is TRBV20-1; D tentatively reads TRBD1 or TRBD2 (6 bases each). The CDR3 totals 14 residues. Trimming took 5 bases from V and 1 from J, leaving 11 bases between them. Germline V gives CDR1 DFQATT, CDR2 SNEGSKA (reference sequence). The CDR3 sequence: CSAGGGLNTGELFF. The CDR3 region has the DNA TGCAGTGCTGGAGGGGGATTGAACACCGGGGAGCTGTTTTTT.

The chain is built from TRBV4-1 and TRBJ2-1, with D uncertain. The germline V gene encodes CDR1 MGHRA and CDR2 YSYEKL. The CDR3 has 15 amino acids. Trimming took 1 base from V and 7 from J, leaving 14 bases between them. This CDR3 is CASSQADRVWNEQFF. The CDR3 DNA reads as TGCGCCAGCAGCCAAGCGGATAGGGTGTGGAATGAGCAGTTCTTC.

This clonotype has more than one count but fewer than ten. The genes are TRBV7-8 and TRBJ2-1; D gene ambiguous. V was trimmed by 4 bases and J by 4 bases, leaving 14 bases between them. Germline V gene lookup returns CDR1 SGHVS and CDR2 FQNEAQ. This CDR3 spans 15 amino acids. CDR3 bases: TGTGCCAGCAGCTCCCCCTGGACCCCATACAATGAGCAGTTCTTC. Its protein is CASSSPWTPYNEQFF.